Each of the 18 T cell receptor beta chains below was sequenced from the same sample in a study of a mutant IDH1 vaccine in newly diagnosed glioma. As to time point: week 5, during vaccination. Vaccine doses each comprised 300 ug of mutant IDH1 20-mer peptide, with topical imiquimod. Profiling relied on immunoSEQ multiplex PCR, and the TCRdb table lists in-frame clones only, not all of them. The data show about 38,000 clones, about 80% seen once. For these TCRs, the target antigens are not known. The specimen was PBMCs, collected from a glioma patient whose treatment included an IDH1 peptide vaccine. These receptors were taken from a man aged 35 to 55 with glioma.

CDR3 DNA sequence: TGTGCCAGCAGTTATGTCCAAGAGACCCAGTACTTC. Protein: CASSYVQETQYF. V usage is TRBV6-6 and J usage is TRBJ2-5; D gene ambiguous. This CDR3 has 12 amino acids. V shed 3 bases and J shed 1 base, with 3 bases lying between them. Per the germline V gene, CDR1 is MNHNY and CDR2 is SVGAGI (reference sequence).

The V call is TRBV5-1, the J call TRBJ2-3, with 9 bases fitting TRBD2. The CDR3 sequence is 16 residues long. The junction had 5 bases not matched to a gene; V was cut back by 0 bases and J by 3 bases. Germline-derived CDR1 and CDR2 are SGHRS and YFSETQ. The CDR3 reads CASSLGSSGETDTQYF. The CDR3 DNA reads TGCGCCAGCAGCTTGGGCTCTAGCGGGGAAACAGATACGCAGTATTTT. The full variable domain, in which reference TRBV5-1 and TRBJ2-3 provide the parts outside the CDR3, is KAGVTQTPRYLIKTRGQQVTLSCSPISGHRSVSWYQQTPGQGLQFLFEYFSETQRNKGNFPGRFSGRQFSNSRSEMNVSTLELGDSALYLCASSLGSSGETDTQYFGPGTRLTVL.

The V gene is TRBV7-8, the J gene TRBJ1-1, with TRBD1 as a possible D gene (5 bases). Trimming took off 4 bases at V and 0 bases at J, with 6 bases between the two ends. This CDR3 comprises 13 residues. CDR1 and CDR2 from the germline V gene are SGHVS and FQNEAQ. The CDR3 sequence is CASSSGLNTEAFF. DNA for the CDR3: TGTGCCAGCAGCTCGGGACTGAACACTGAAGCTTTCTTT.

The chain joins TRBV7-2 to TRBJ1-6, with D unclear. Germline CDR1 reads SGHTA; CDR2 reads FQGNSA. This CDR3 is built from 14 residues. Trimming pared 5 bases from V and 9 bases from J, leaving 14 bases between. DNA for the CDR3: TGTGCCAGCAGCGCCTGGTTGGCAAGTTCACCCCTCCACTTT. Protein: CASSAWLASSPLHF.

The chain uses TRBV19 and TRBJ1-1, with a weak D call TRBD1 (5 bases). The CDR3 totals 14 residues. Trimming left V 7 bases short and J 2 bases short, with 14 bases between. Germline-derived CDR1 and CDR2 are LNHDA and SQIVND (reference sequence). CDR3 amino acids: CASTRQRSNTEAFF. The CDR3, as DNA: TGTGCCAGTACCCGACAGCGATCTAACACTGAAGCTTTCTTT.

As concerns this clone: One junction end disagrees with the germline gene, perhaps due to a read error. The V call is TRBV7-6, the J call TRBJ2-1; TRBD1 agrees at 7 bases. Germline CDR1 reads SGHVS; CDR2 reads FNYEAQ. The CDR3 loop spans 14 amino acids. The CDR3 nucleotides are TGTGCCAGCAGCTTAGGGACAGGTACCGGGTTAACGGTCTTC. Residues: CASSLGTGTGLTVF.

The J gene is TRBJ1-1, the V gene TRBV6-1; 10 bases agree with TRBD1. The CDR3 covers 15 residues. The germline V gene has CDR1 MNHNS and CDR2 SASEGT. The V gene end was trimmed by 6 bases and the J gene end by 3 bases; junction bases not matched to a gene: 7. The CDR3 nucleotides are TGTGCCAGCAGGGGGACAGGGGAGTGGTACACTGAAGCTTTCTTT. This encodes CASRGTGEWYTEAFF.

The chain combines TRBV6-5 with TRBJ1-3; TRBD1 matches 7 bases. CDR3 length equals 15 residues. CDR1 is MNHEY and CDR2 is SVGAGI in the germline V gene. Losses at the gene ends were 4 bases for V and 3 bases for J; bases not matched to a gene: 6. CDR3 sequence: CASSSDRWLGNTIYF. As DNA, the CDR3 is TGTGCCAGCAGTTCGGACAGGTGGCTTGGAAACACCATATATTTT.

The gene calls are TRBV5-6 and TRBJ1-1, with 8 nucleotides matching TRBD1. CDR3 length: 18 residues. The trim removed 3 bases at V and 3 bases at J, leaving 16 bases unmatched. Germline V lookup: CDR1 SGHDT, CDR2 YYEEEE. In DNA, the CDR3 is TGTGCCAGCAGCTCTCCAAAAGGGCAGGGGGCAGGGGACACTGAAGCTTTCTTT. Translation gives CASSSPKGQGAGDTEAFF.

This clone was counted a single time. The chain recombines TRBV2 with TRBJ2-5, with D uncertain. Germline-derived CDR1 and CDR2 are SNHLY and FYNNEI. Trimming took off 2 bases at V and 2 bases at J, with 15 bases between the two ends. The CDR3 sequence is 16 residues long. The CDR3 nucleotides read TGTGCCAGCAGTGAATTACAATGGACCCATCAAGAGACCCAGTACTTC. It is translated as CASSELQWTHQETQYF.

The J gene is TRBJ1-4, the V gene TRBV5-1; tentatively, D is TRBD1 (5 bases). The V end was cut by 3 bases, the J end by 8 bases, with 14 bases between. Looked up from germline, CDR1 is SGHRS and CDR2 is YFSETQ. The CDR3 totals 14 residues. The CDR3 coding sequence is TGCGCCAGCAGCTCGGGACTCTCCGGAGAAAAACTGTTTTTT. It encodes CASSSGLSGEKLFF.

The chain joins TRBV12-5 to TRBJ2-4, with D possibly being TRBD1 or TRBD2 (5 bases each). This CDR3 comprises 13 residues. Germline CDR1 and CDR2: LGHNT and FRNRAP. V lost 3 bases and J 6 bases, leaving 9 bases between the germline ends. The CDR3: CASGFVGANIQYF. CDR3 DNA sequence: TGTGCTAGTGGTTTCGTCGGGGCAAACATTCAGTACTTC.

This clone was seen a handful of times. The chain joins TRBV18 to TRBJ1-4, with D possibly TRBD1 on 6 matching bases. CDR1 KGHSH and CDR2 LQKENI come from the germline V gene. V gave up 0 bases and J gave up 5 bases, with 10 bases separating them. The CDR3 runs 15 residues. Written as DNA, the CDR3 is TGTGCCAGCTCACCACCGGGAGGGGGAAATGAAAAACTGTTTTTT. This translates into CASSPPGGGNEKLFF.

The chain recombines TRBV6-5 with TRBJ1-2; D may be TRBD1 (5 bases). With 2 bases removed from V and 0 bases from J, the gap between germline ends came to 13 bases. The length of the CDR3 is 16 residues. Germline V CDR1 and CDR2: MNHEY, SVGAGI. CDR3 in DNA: TGTGCCAGCAGTTACGAAGGGGAGCTTTCTAACTATGGCTACACCTTC. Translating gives CASSYEGELSNYGYTF.

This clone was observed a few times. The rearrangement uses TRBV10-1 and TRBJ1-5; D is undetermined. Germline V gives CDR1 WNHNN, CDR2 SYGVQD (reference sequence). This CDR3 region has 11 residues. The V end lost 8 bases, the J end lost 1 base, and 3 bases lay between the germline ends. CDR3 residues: CASDSNQPQHF. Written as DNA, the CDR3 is TGCGCCAGCGACAGCAATCAGCCCCAGCATTTT.

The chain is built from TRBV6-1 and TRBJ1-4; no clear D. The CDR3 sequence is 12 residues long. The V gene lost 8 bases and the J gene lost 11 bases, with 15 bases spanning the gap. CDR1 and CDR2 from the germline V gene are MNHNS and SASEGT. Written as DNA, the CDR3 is TGTGCCAGCGACACCCGAGGAGAGAAACTGTTTTTT. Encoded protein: CASDTRGEKLFF.

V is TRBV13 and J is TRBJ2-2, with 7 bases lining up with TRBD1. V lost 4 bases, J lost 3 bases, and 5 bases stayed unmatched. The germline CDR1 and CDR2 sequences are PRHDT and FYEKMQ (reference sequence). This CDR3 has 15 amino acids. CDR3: CASSSDTGDTGELFF. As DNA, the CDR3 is TGTGCCAGCAGCTCTGATACAGGGGACACCGGGGAGCTGTTTTTT.

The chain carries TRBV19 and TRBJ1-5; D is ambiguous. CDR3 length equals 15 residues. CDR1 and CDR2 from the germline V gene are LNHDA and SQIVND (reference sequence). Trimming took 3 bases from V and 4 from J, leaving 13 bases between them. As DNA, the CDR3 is TGTGCCAGTAGTATCTTGGGCACCGAGAATCAGCCCCAGCATTTT. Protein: CASSILGTENQPQHF.